This T cell receptor beta chain was captured in a study of high-grade serous ovarian cancer treatment subgroups. Study results and caveats: Bulk tumor TCR sequencing gave no spatial information.

V was pared by 6 bases and J by 4 bases, with 11 bases of the junction left unmatched. The CDR3 length is 15 residues. Per the germline V gene, CDR1 is MNHNY and CDR2 is SVGAGI (reference sequence). The tumor samples were collected prior to definitive surgery or chemotherapy. Turning to this clone: Antigen specificity is unknown.

Clones were read by immunoSEQ multiplex PCR, and TCRdb kept only the in-frame ones, dropping some. The sample includes about 12,000 clones, 88% of them seen just once. Sequenced input: tumor tissue. The TCR sequence derives from a human donor with high-grade serous ovarian cancer. The chain combines TRBV6-6 with TRBJ1-1, with 7 bases identical to TRBD1. CDR3 amino acids: CASSPDRQGGTEAFF. DNA of the CDR3: TGTGCCAGCAGCCCCGACCGACAGGGTGGCACTGAAGCTTTCTTT.